Listed below are T cell receptor beta chains from one sample, sequenced in a study of CD8 T cells in Susac syndrome. One entry per CDR3 protein results from TCRdb running MiXCR on the immunoSEQ multiplex PCR reads. This table holds approximately 54,000 distinct CDR3 sequences, 95% found once. The sequencing input was CD8+ T cells from PBMCs. The receptors were gathered from a human donor with Susac syndrome. CDR3s include the opening cysteine and the closing phenylalanine or tryptophan. The order of the fields is V gene, J gene, CDR3 protein.

V gene: TRBV9
J gene: TRBJ2-5
CDR3 protein: CASSAEGNQETQYF

V gene: TRBV9
J gene: TRBJ2-5
CDR3 protein: CASSGLPRGVQETQYF

V gene: TRBV9
J gene: TRBJ1-2
CDR3 protein: CASSVTHTIAYGYTF

V gene: TRBV4-1
J gene: TRBJ2-7
CDR3 protein: CASSQEGWSYEQYF

V gene: TRBV9
J gene: TRBJ1-2
CDR3 protein: CASSVELQGLYGYTF

V gene: TRBV29-1
J gene: TRBJ1-4
CDR3 protein: CSVYRAVGEKLFF

V gene: TRBV20-1
J gene: TRBJ2-7
CDR3 protein: CSAIPPGQASYEQYF

V gene: TRBV5-1
J gene: TRBJ2-3
CDR3 protein: CASSRDRELTDTQYF

V gene: TRBV27
J gene: TRBJ1-2
CDR3 protein: CASTTAPGQGHGYTF

V gene: TRBV7-2
J gene: TRBJ2-4
CDR3 protein: CASSLARMGPAKNIQYF

V gene: TRBV5-1
J gene: TRBJ1-1
CDR3 protein: CASSLAPGAVTEAFF

V gene: TRBV20-1
J gene: TRBJ2-3
CDR3 protein: CSADRTADTQYF

V gene: TRBV7-2
J gene: TRBJ2-2
CDR3 protein: CASSSTGMAGELFF

V gene: TRBV30
J gene: TRBJ2-1
CDR3 protein: CAWSRSYNEQFF

V gene: TRBV20-1
J gene: TRBJ2-7
CDR3 protein: CSATWGYYEQYF

V gene: TRBV7-9
J gene: TRBJ1-1
CDR3 protein: CASSPTKMNTEAFF

V gene: TRBV20-1
J gene: TRBJ1-2
CDR3 protein: CSARSARGYTF

V gene: TRBV7-9
J gene: TRBJ2-6
CDR3 protein: CASSLMDGANVLTF

V gene: TRBV15
J gene: TRBJ1-1
CDR3 protein: CATSSDGTSMNTEAFF

V gene: TRBV12-3/TRBV12-4
J gene: TRBJ2-6
CDR3 protein: CASSPRKAGGANVLTF

V gene: TRBV15
J gene: TRBJ2-3
CDR3 protein: CATSRGGTGVADTQYF

V gene: TRBV19
J gene: TRBJ2-1
CDR3 protein: CASSWEDSSSYNEQFF

V gene: TRBV5-6
J gene: TRBJ2-7
CDR3 protein: CASNQGNGEQYF

V gene: TRBV11-2
J gene: TRBJ2-3
CDR3 protein: CASSLDFAGDTQYF

V gene: TRBV29-1
J gene: TRBJ1-2
CDR3 protein: CSVDPGQGFYGYTF

V gene: TRBV5-6
J gene: TRBJ1-6
CDR3 protein: CASSLPGWNSPLHF

V gene: TRBV29-1
J gene: TRBJ1-2
CDR3 protein: CSVEGQGYNYGYTF

V gene: TRBV29-1
J gene: TRBJ1-2
CDR3 protein: CSVESPGGYTF

V gene: TRBV9
J gene: TRBJ2-5
CDR3 protein: CASSPQDSRETQYF

V gene: TRBV19
J gene: TRBJ2-1
CDR3 protein: CASSTSGGYNEQFF

V gene: TRBV4-1
J gene: TRBJ2-7
CDR3 protein: CASSTTSTSYEQYF

V gene: TRBV19
J gene: TRBJ2-5
CDR3 protein: CASSPPGTDQETQYF

V gene: TRBV4-1
J gene: TRBJ2-3
CDR3 protein: CASSQWDQDGNTQYF

V gene: TRBV20-1
J gene: TRBJ1-1
CDR3 protein: CSARQNTEAFF

V gene: TRBV25-1
J gene: TRBJ2-1
CDR3 protein: CASSIQGNEQFF

V gene: TRBV7-9
J gene: TRBJ2-5
CDR3 protein: CASIAGGGLVKETQYF

V gene: TRBV9
J gene: TRBJ1-2
CDR3 protein: CASSSRQEINYGYTF

V gene: TRBV12-3/TRBV12-4
J gene: TRBJ1-1
CDR3 protein: CASSFPTDTEAFF

V gene: TRBV6-1
J gene: TRBJ1-5
CDR3 protein: CASSEQWDRGGQPQHF

V gene: TRBV2
J gene: TRBJ2-7
CDR3 protein: CASSEVSYEQYF

V gene: TRBV27
J gene: TRBJ1-6
CDR3 protein: CASSLERGESPLHF

V gene: TRBV11-2
J gene: TRBJ2-3
CDR3 protein: CASSLTSGGPADTQYF

V gene: TRBV7-9
J gene: TRBJ2-5
CDR3 protein: CASSSRTGGQETQYF

V gene: TRBV29-1
J gene: TRBJ2-2
CDR3 protein: CSVVQGGVGELFF

V gene: TRBV29-1
J gene: TRBJ1-1
CDR3 protein: CSVDPGPPNTEAFF

V gene: TRBV7-9
J gene: TRBJ2-3
CDR3 protein: CASSLVQGSTDTQYF

V gene: TRBV25-1
J gene: TRBJ2-7
CDR3 protein: CASSEVMGEQYF

V gene: TRBV3-1
J gene: TRBJ2-7
CDR3 protein: CASSRPGEQYF

V gene: TRBV13
J gene: TRBJ2-3
CDR3 protein: CASSSGGLSTDTQYF

V gene: TRBV9
J gene: TRBJ2-3
CDR3 protein: CASSPPSTDTQYF